These 4 T cell receptor beta chains originate from one sample sequenced in a study of blood T cell repertoires in COVID-19. Measured with immunoSEQ multiplex PCR; TCRdb has only the in-frame clones, and not every one. Among about 100,000 clones listed, roughly 90% were seen once. The source material was peripheral blood. The receptor set was obtained from a human donor with active COVID-19. The donor label of this sample is uncertain.

The chain is built from TRBV6-2 or TRBV6-3 and TRBJ2-1; TRBD1 matches 9 bases. Trimming at V came to 5 bases and at J to 6 bases, leaving 11 bases not matched to a gene. In germline, CDR1 is MNHEY, CDR2 SVGEGT. The CDR3 length is 16 residues. The CDR3 is CASSKIGTGRSNEQFF. In nucleotides, the CDR3 is TGTGCCAGCAGTAAAATCGGGACAGGGAGGTCCAATGAGCAGTTCTTC.

This clone was picked up one time. The V and J genes are TRBV9 and TRBJ1-1; TRBD1 aligns across 7 bases. CDR3 length equals 16 residues. V trimming: 0 bases; J trimming: 0 bases; junction bases outside the gene matches: 5. The germline V gene encodes CDR1 SGDLS and CDR2 YYNGEE. This CDR3 reads CASSVASGTVNTEAFF. The CDR3 coding sequence is TGTGCCAGCAGCGTAGCTTCTGGGACAGTGAACACTGAAGCTTTCTTT.

The rearrangement joins TRBV5-4 to TRBJ2-5; TRBD1 matches at 7 bases. CDR1 and CDR2 (germline): SGHNT, YYREEE (reference sequence). Trimming cost V 4 bases and J 5 bases; bases outside gene matches: 5. There are 13 residues in the CDR3. The CDR3 region has the DNA TGTGCCAGCAGCCAGGACAGGTCTGAGACCCAGTACTTC. Translation gives CASSQDRSETQYF.

In this sample, this clone turned up once. The V call is TRBV7-8, the J call TRBJ1-5; 11 bases align to TRBD1. Germline V gives CDR1 SGHVS, CDR2 FQNEAQ. Trimming cost V 5 bases and J 4 bases; bases outside gene matches: 16. The CDR3 is 19 amino acids. The CDR3 sequence: CASSPNPAGTGGTNQPQHF. The CDR3 DNA reads as TGTGCCAGCAGCCCCAACCCCGCCGGGACAGGGGGGACAAATCAGCCCCAGCATTTT.